The 18 T cell receptor beta chains given below trace back to one sample, sequenced in a study of molecular identifiers for immune sequencing clone quantification. TCRdb re-derived calls from the PCR reads in MiXCR, one entry per CDR3 protein. The data show approximately 630,000 distinct CDR3 sequences, less than 30% seen once. The sequenced sample consisted of naive CD8+ T cells from blood, with Jurkat cell RNA spiked in. Subset defined: FACS-sorted CD8+CD4-CCR7+CD45RA+ naive T cells. These receptors were collected from a human donor in good health. Some libraries in this study had Jurkat cell RNA spiked in.

This clonotype was counted between two and nine times. The chain uses TRBV6-5 and TRBJ2-5, with unresolved D. V lost 5 bases and J lost 1, with 11 bases in between. From germline, CDR1 is MNHEY and CDR2 SVGAGI. CDR3 size: 14 residues. The CDR3 sequence is CASSDLGSQETQYF. Here the CDR3 DNA reads TGTGCCAGCAGTGACCTAGGGTCCCAAGAGACCCAGTACTTC.

J is TRBJ2-7 and V is TRBV7-9; D is unresolved. V was clipped by 5 bases and J by 2 bases, with 13 bases between them. The CDR3 has 14 residues. Germline V gives CDR1 SEHNR, CDR2 FQNEAQ (reference sequence). CDR3 in amino acids: CASSHLSDTYEQYF. CDR3 bases: TGTGCCAGCAGCCATTTGTCAGACACCTACGAGCAGTACTTC.

The rearrangement joins TRBV19 to TRBJ2-1, with 7 bases aligning to TRBD1. The CDR3 has 15 amino acids. After removal of 11 bases from V and 1 base from J, the junction contained 11 bases not matched to a gene. Germline loops: CDR1 LNHDA, CDR2 SQIVND (reference sequence). CDR3 protein: CACSPGTVSYNEQFF. As DNA, the CDR3 is TGTGCCTGCTCACCCGGGACAGTGTCCTACAATGAGCAGTTCTTC.

This clonotype occurred a few times. J is TRBJ2-4 and V is TRBV20-1; 14 bases map to TRBD2. Trimming removed 6 bases from V and 5 bases from J; junction bases left unmatched: 6. CDR1 and CDR2 from the germline V gene are DFQATT and SNEGSKA (reference sequence). CDR3 length equals 15 residues. CDR3 in amino acids: CSATPGLAGENIQYF. The CDR3, as DNA: TGCAGTGCCACCCCGGGACTAGCGGGGGAAAACATTCAGTACTTC.

This clonotype was seen ten or more times. The rearrangement links TRBV6-6 to TRBJ1-1; D is unclear. The V gene lost 5 bases and the J gene lost 0 bases, with 10 bases spanning the gap. Per the germline V gene, CDR1 is MNHNY and CDR2 is SVGAGI (reference sequence). There are 14 residues in the CDR3. CDR3 in DNA: TGTGCCAGCAGTCCCCAGAGGTTGAACACTGAAGCTTTCTTT. Protein: CASSPQRLNTEAFF.

This clonotype came up once. V is TRBV6-5 and J is TRBJ2-5, with 9 positions matching TRBD1. V was clipped by 5 bases and J by 4 bases; unmatched bases: 11. The CDR3 is made up of 16 amino acids. Per germline, CDR1 MNHEY and CDR2 SVGAGI. The CDR3 is CASSTGGLGSGETQYF. CDR3 in DNA: TGTGCCAGCAGTACAGGGGGCCTGGGGTCGGGAGAGACCCAGTACTTC.

This clonotype was detected many times. The genes are TRBV11-2 and TRBJ2-1, with TRBD2 identical over 13 bases. V shed 4 bases, J shed 8 bases, and the junction held 5 bases outside the gene matches. Germline V gives CDR1 SGHAT, CDR2 FQNNGV. This CDR3 has 15 amino acids. The DNA of the CDR3 is TGTGCCAGCAGCTCACTAGCGGGAGGGGGCGATGAGCAGTTCTTC. This gives the protein CASSSLAGGGDEQFF.

A remark on this clonotype: The junction differs from germline at one of its ends, possibly a read error. V and J are TRBV3-1 and TRBJ2-7; 9 bases align to TRBD1. Per germline, CDR1 LGHDT and CDR2 YNNKEL (reference sequence). This CDR3 is 16 amino acids long. CDR3 sequence (DNA): TGTGCCAGCAGCCAAACTCCGGGACAGGGTCGTTACGGGCAGTACTTC. It translates to CASSQTPGQGRYGQYF.

This CDR3 is CASSMGGVNQPQHF. CDR3 bases: TGTGCCAGTAGTATGGGAGGGGTTAATCAGCCCCAGCATTTT. The chain has TRBV19 and TRBJ1-5; D is possibly TRBD1 (5 bases). The V gene lost 3 bases and the J gene lost 4 bases, with 10 bases spanning the gap. The CDR3 is made up of 14 amino acids. The V gene's germline CDR1 is LNHDA and CDR2 SQIVND (reference sequence). Full variable domain (outside the CDR3, taken from reference TRBV19 and TRBJ1-5): DGGITQSPKYLFRKEGQNVTLSCEQNLNHDAMYWYRQDPGQGLRLIYYSQIVNDFQKGDIAEGYSVSREKKESFPLTVTSAQKNPTAFYLCASSMGGVNQPQHFGDGTRLSIL.

The chain carries TRBV4-3 and TRBJ2-3; 13 bases are a match to TRBD2. Germline V gives CDR1 LGHNA, CDR2 YSLEER. V lost 5 bases to trimming and J lost 0 bases; unmatched junction nucleotides: 2. This CDR3 comprises 16 residues. For the CDR3, the DNA is TGCGCCAGCAGCATGGGACTAGCGGGGAGCACAGATACGCAGTATTTT. It translates to CASSMGLAGSTDTQYF.

This clonotype was detected ten times or more. The chain combines TRBV12-3 or TRBV12-4 with TRBJ1-1; TRBD1 is a possible D gene (5 bases). V lost 5 bases, J lost 1 base, and 14 bases lay in between. The CDR3 has 15 amino acids. The CDR3: CASSPGWGSNTEAFF. The DNA for the CDR3 is TGTGCCAGCAGTCCAGGGTGGGGGTCGAACACTGAAGCTTTCTTT.

This clonotype showed up just a few times. This sequence joins TRBV27 and TRBJ1-5; 7 positions agree with TRBD1. Trimming at V came to 5 bases and at J to 5 bases, leaving 6 bases not matched to a gene. The CDR3 length is 14 residues. CDR1 is MNHEY, CDR2 SMNVEV, per germline (reference sequence). As DNA, the CDR3 is TGTGCCAGCAGTCCGGACAGGAATTATCAGCCCCAGCATTTT. Translating it yields CASSPDRNYQPQHF.

The chain joins TRBV2 to TRBJ2-2; a weak D match, TRBD1 (6 bases). Germline assignment: CDR1 SNHLY and CDR2 FYNNEI. V shed 9 bases and J shed 2 bases, with 13 bases lying between them. The CDR3 is made up of 14 amino acids. The CDR3 coding sequence is TGTGCCAGTCTCGGACAGAGTAACACCGGGGAGCTGTTTTTT. Translating gives CASLGQSNTGELFF.

This clonotype was counted between two and nine times. V usage is TRBV3-1 and J usage is TRBJ2-3; TRBD2 matches 16 bases. The germline V gene has CDR1 LGHDT and CDR2 YNNKEL (reference sequence). Trimming at V came to 4 bases and at J to 4 bases, leaving 2 bases not matched to a gene. The CDR3 sequence is 16 residues long. CDR3: CASSRGTSGRADTQYF. DNA for the CDR3: TGTGCCAGCAGCCGCGGGACTAGCGGGAGGGCAGATACGCAGTATTTT.

This clonotype was detected a few times. The rearrangement joins TRBV6-2 or TRBV6-3 to TRBJ1-1; D gene unclear. V lost 6 bases, J lost 3 bases, and 11 bases lay in between. CDR1 is MNHEY, CDR2 SVGEGT, per germline. The CDR3 extends over 13 amino acids. CDR3 residues: CASSHHHYTEAFF. CDR3 DNA: TGTGCCAGCAGCCACCACCACTACACTGAAGCTTTCTTT.

Only a few counts were recorded for this clonotype. The chain uses TRBV9 and TRBJ1-4; D is ambiguous. The germline V and J ends were trimmed by 0 bases and 4 bases, with 4 bases remaining between them. This CDR3 region has 13 residues. Per the germline V gene, CDR1 is SGDLS and CDR2 is YYNGEE. The CDR3 coding sequence is TGTGCCAGCAGCGTAGAAGATAATGAAAAACTGTTTTTT. Protein: CASSVEDNEKLFF.

This clonotype was found many times. This rearrangement joins TRBV5-1 to TRBJ2-4; D gene ambiguous. Germline V CDR1 and CDR2: SGHRS, YFSETQ. Trimming took 9 bases from V and 0 from J, leaving 13 bases between them. The CDR3 is 14 residues long. The CDR3 sequence: CATQTKLAKNIQYF. The CDR3 DNA reads TGCGCCACCCAGACAAAACTAGCCAAAAACATTCAGTACTTC.

The CDR3 protein is CASSLNMGARTEAFF. The CDR3, as DNA: TGTGCCAGCAGCTTGAACATGGGGGCGCGGACTGAAGCTTTCTTT. The chain recombines TRBV7-9 with TRBJ1-1, with D perhaps matching TRBD1 (6 bases). This CDR3 has 15 residues. Trimming cost V 3 bases and J 5 bases, with 16 bases left between them. Germline CDR1 reads SEHNR; CDR2 reads FQNEAQ (reference sequence).